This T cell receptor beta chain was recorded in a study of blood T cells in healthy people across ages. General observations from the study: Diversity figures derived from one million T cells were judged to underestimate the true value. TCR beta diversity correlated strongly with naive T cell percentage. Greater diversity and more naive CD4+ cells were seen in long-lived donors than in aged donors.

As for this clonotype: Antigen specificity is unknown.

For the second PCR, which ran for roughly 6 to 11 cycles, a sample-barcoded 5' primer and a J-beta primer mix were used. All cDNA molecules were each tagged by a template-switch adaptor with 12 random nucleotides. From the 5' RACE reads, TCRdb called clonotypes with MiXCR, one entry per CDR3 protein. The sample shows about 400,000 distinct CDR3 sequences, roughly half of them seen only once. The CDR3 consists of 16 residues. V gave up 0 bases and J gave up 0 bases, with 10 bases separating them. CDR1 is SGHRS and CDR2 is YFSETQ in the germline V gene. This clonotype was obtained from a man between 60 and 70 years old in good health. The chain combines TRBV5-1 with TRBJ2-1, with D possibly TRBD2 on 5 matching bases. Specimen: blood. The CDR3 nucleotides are TGCGCCAGCAGCTTGGGAGGGAATCCCTCCTACAATGAGCAGTTCTTC. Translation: CASSLGGNPSYNEQFF.